The present TCR beta chain was sequenced within a study of blood T cell repertoires in COVID-19 (TCRdb year 2020). Regarding the research as a whole: Collaborator samples came from the United States, Italy and Spain and covered acute and convalescent phases of COVID-19. The material from the prospective study consisted of cDNA or gDNA derived from T cells, B-cell-depleted T cells, or PBMCs. Deeply sampled blood TCRbeta repertoires from subjects exposed to, actively infected with, or recovered from COVID-19 were included in the dataset. The repertoires were released in a freely available public database intended as a resource for research on the immune response to SARS-CoV-2. Samples were obtained from the ongoing ImmuneRACE study (first 160 participants) and from 1,200 or so subjects provided by 6 global collaborators. The sample metadata nearly always contained a de-identified subject ID, COVID-19 status, age in years and sex. Where HLA class I and class II types were available, the types were taken from metadata supplied by the sample provider, not from assay-based typing.

Overall results and qualifications from the work: Clinical and demographic metadata were provided uncurated, with the amount varying by source and participant.

TCRbeta CDR3 regions were amplified from genomic DNA by means of the immunoSEQ Assay, a bias-controlled multiplex PCR. On the authors' methods: Within the assay, amplification of reference gene primers was used to estimate how many nucleated cells each sample contained. To quantify the absolute abundance of each unique TCRbeta CDR3 rearrangement, sequence reads were collapsed and filtered. For each sample, productive Simpson clonality was calculated as the square root of Simpson's diversity index across productive rearrangements. Not all clones reach the TCRdb copy of this immuneACCESS table, which keeps in-frame sequences only. Checked studies attribute under half of the gap to unresolved V genes and leave the rest unexplained. V, J and clone size are those of that table, while D and trimming were read from the DNA. Counted in this sample were some 150,000 clones; approximately 85% of them appeared once. The top ten hold 8% of the sample.

At one collaborating source in Seattle, patients were enrolled during active infection and were followed longitudinally through the course of disease. The collaborating institutions used their own protocols to collect whole blood in K2EDTA tubes. For TCRbeta analysis, collaborators shipped samples in one of three forms: frozen whole blood, isolated PBMCs, or DNA extracted from either of those sample types. Comments on this clone: Its cognate antigen has yet to be identified. Base-call qualities are not available, and no considerably larger clone is one nucleotide away.

CDR1 and CDR2 were assigned from the germline V gene as LGHNA and YSLEER. Reading from cysteine to phenylalanine, the CDR3 counts 15 amino acids. The CDR3 DNA has 45 bases and is translated from base 1. A distance of 17 bases separates the germline ends of V and J, which lose 0 bases and 9 bases respectively. The sequenced sample consisted of peripheral blood. The sequence joins TRBV4-3 to TRBJ1-1; tentative D gene TRBD1, with 6 bases matching. The TCR comes from a woman between 55 and 75 years old with COVID-19, enrolled during active disease. The CDR3 protein sequence reads: CASSQDQGKGRKAFF. The nucleotide sequence is given as TGCGCCAGCAGCCAAGATCAGGGGAAGGGTCGTAAAGCTTTCTTT.